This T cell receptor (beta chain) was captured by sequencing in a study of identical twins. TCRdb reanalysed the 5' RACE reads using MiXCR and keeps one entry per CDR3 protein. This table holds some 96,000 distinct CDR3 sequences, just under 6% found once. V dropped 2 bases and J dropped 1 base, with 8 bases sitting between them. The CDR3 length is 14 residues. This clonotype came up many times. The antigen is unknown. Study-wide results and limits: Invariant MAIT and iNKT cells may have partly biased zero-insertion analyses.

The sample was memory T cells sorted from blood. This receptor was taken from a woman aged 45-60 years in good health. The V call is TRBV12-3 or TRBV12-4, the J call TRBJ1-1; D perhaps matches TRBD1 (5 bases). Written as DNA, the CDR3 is TGTGCCAGCAGTTTATACAGGACGAACACTGAAGCTTTCTTT. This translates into CASSLYRTNTEAFF.